This TCR beta chain was recorded in a study of T cell responses to AZD1222 COVID-19 vaccine. Regarding the study as a whole: Clonal diversity may have been underestimated in mostly white British donors.

TCRdb's table, derived via immunoSEQ multiplex PCR, lists solely in-frame clones and lacks some. The sample shows fewer than 150,000 clones, roughly 90% of them seen only once. The CDR3 covers 13 residues. Trimming removed 2 bases at V and 6 bases at J, with 7 bases between. Remarks on this clone: The antigen is undetermined.

V usage is TRBV12-3 or TRBV12-4 and J usage is TRBJ2-2; D is undetermined. The clonotype originates from an adult who received the AZD1222 COVID-19 vaccine. This sample comprised peripheral blood, obtained 28 days after the second AZD1222 dose. Here the CDR3 reads CASSLFGSGELFF. The DNA for the CDR3 is TGTGCCAGCAGTTTATTTGGGTCCGGGGAGCTGTTTTTT.